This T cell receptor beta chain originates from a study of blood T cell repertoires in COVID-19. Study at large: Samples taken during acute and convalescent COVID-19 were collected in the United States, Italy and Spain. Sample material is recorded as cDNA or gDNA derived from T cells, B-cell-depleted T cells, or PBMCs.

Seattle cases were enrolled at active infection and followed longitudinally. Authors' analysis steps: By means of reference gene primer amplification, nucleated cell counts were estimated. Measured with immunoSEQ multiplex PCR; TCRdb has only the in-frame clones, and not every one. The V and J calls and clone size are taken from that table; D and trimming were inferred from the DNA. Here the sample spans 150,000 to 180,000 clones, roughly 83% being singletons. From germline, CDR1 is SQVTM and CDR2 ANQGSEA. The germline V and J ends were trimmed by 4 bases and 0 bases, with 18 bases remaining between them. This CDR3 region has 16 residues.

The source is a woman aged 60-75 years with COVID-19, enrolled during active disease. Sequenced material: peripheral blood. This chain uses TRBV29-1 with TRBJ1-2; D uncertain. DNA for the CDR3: TGCAGCGTTGGTCAAGTTAACCCGGCGGCTAACTATGGCTACACCTTC. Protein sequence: CSVGQVNPAANYGYTF.